These T cell receptor beta chains were read from a single sample in a study of patients and donors after allogeneic stem cell transplantation. One entry per CDR3 protein results from TCRdb running MiXCR on the RT-PCR reads. The sample lists 410,000 or so distinct CDR3 sequences, 15% to 20% occurring once. The sample consisted of blood, either unsorted or a sorted T cell fraction (not recorded which). Receptors originate from a human donor who was either an allogeneic HSCT recipient or a stem cell or donor lymphocyte infusion donor (not recorded which). It is not recorded whose cells these are; they may come from a transplant donor. CDR3s leave out the opening cysteine and the closing phenylalanine or tryptophan. Fields, in order: CDR3 length, V gene, clone size, J gene, CDR3 protein. Rows may omit the clone size; those that give it use once, few, many or a size class.

>13|TRBV12-3/TRBV12-4|few|TRBJ1-4
ASSPGQGPYEKLF
>16|TRBV5-6|.|TRBJ2-7
ASSPFRTSKDSSYEQY
>14|TRBV4-1|few|TRBJ1-1
ASSQDGGGSNTEAF
>15|TRBV7-9|few|TRBJ1-6
ASSLYGGGSYNSPLH
>13|TRBV20-1|.|TRBJ2-1
SARDPRTNSNEQF
>11|TRBV2|few|TRBJ2-7
ASSADFSYEQY
>13|TRBV5-1|many|TRBJ2-2
ASSLGGMNTGELF
>13|TRBV4-1|.|TRBJ2-7
ASSQERGGPGEQY
>13|TRBV11-2|.|TRBJ2-7
ASSRGGQKAYEQY
>13|TRBV27|once|TRBJ1-6
ASSSDPAWNSPLH
>12|TRBV14|.|TRBJ2-1
ASSQDSQYNEQF
>14|TRBV5-5|few|TRBJ2-4
ASSQLTGVNKNIQY
>16|TRBV9|.|TRBJ2-5
ASSVAPGSGRSGETQY
>11|TRBV10-3|.|TRBJ2-3
AISVYSEKMQY
>14|TRBV27|.|TRBJ2-7
ASSLSSVGAIYEQY
>13|TRBV7-9|.|TRBJ1-3
ASRSTGGSGNTIY
>12|TRBV29-1|few|TRBJ1-1
SVDRGEGGTEAF
>11|TRBV24-1|.|TRBJ2-2
ATSPGIVGELF
>17|TRBV5-1|few|TRBJ2-2
ASSFTPQAGTSGPGELF
>15|TRBV7-8|few|TRBJ1-5
ASSSQTRKTRNQPQH
>14|TRBV20-1|.|TRBJ1-5
SARDLEGAINQPQH
>15|TRBV9|many|TRBJ2-3
ASSLFGLAGGRDTQY
>15|TRBV3-1|many|TRBJ2-1
ASSHRTGVNRYNEQF
>13|TRBV7-2|.|TRBJ2-3
ASRADRGAADTQY
>13|TRBV12-3/TRBV12-4|.|TRBJ2-1
ASRALAGGAYEQF
>10|TRBV29-1|many|TRBJ1-2
SVNRGGYGYT
>13|TRBV7-9|few|TRBJ1-4
ASSFGQGGFEKLF
>14|TRBV4-1|.|TRBJ1-3
ASSQGDARSGNTIY
>13|TRBV20-1|.|TRBJ1-1
SARDGEKMNTEAF
>12|TRBV18|few|TRBJ1-2
ASSPSPGGAGYT
>12|TRBV20-1|.|TRBJ1-4
SARLVLVAEKLF
>15|TRBV7-6|few|TRBJ1-6
ASSQTRVSSNNSPLH
>14|TRBV10-3|few|TRBJ2-1
AISAWTSGTYNEQF
>14|TRBV5-1|few|TRBJ2-3
ASTPRARGMGDTQC
>12|TRBV12-3/TRBV12-4|many|TRBJ1-5
ASSLQGRNQPQH
>11|TRBV6-6|.|TRBJ2-7
ASNPGQEYEQY
>11|TRBV20-1|few|TRBJ2-7
SASGVSSYEQY
>15|TRBV27|.|TRBJ1-5
ASSLSGTGFSNQPQH
>12|TRBV18|once|TRBJ2-7
ANSPGRSSYEQY
>13|TRBV7-2|.|TRBJ2-7
ASSLASRKTYEQY
>11|TRBV5-1|.|TRBJ1-2
ASSLGTGLGYT
>14|TRBV7-4|.|TRBJ1-4
ASSPGPLWSNEKLF
>14|TRBV18|.|TRBJ1-5
ASSQGRGVSNQPQH
>14|TRBV20-1|.|TRBJ1-4
SARASRRTADEKLF
>12|TRBV4-2|many|TRBJ2-1
ASSNKREDNEQF
>13|TRBV12-3/TRBV12-4|few|TRBJ1-6
ASSSGGLEGSPLH
>9|TRBV7-9|.|TRBJ2-3
ASSPGLAQY
>12|TRBV4-3|few|TRBJ2-7
ASSQDRTVREQY
>10|TRBV29-1|few|TRBJ1-1
SVIRGGTEAF
>18|TRBV10-3|few|TRBJ2-2
AINTGTSGRADGNTGELF